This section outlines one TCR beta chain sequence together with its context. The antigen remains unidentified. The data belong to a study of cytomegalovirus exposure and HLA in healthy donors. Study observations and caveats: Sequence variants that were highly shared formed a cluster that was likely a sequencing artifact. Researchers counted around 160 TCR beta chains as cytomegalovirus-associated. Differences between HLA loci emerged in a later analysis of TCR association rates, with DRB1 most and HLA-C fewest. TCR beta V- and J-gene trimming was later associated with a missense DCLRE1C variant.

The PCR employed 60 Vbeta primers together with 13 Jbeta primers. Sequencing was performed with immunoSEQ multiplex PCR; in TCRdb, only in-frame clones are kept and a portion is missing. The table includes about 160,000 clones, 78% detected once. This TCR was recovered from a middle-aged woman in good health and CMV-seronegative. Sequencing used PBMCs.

DNA for the CDR3: TGCGCCAGCAGCCAAGACCGACAGGGCGGCGTCGAGCAGTACTTC. Its protein is CASSQDRQGGVEQYF. The rearrangement uses TRBV4-1 and TRBJ2-7; 7 bases map to TRBD1. There are 15 residues in the CDR3. The junction had 8 bases not matched to a gene; V was cut back by 0 bases and J by 6 bases. Germline CDR1 is MGHRA and CDR2 is YSYEKL.